Listed below are T cell receptor beta chains from one sample, sequenced in a study of cytomegalovirus exposure and HLA in healthy donors. Clones were sequenced by immunoSEQ multiplex PCR, and TCRdb holds only the in-frame ones, with some missing. The profile covers 120,000 or so clones, with roughly 75% appearing a single time and approximately 10% taken by the ten largest. Sequenced material: PBMCs. The receptors shown here come from a man aged 25-45 years in good health and CMV-seropositive. The CDR3 runs from the conserved cysteine through the conserved F or W. D genes are given only for firm matches.

V gene: TRBV9; D gene: TRBD2; J gene: TRBJ2-1; CDR3 protein: CASGAGVLYEQFF
V gene: TRBV5-1; D gene: .; J gene: TRBJ2-7; CDR3 protein: CASSWEPGEYEQYF
V gene: TRBV9; D gene: .; J gene: TRBJ2-7; CDR3 protein: CASSVDPATGYEQYF
V gene: TRBV29-1; D gene: TRBD1; J gene: TRBJ1-2; CDR3 protein: CSARQGAEDGYTF
V gene: TRBV9; D gene: .; J gene: TRBJ2-6; CDR3 protein: CASSALGGLTGANVLTF
V gene: TRBV7-7; D gene: .; J gene: TRBJ2-3; CDR3 protein: CASSLVGWSTQYF
V gene: TRBV28; D gene: TRBD1; J gene: TRBJ1-5; CDR3 protein: CASSPGTGVVNQPQHF
V gene: TRBV10-2; D gene: .; J gene: TRBJ2-1; CDR3 protein: CASKSTGSSEQFF
V gene: TRBV27; D gene: TRBD2; J gene: TRBJ2-7; CDR3 protein: CASSLLAGGEQYF
V gene: TRBV5-6; D gene: .; J gene: TRBJ2-1; CDR3 protein: CASIKGGGSYNEQLF
V gene: TRBV13; D gene: TRBD2; J gene: TRBJ2-1; CDR3 protein: CASSSAVLADNEQFF
V gene: TRBV7-2; D gene: TRBD2; J gene: TRBJ2-1; CDR3 protein: CASSSRLAGVVDEQFF
V gene: TRBV4-2; D gene: TRBD1; J gene: TRBJ1-2; CDR3 protein: CASSQGDRDYGYTF
V gene: TRBV4-1; D gene: TRBD2; J gene: TRBJ2-7; CDR3 protein: CASSQETSGNYEQYF
V gene: TRBV27; D gene: TRBD2; J gene: TRBJ2-1; CDR3 protein: CASSFGNSGRNEQFF
V gene: TRBV5-1; D gene: TRBD1; J gene: TRBJ1-1; CDR3 protein: CASSLAPTGTNTEAFF
V gene: TRBV25-1; D gene: .; J gene: TRBJ2-7; CDR3 protein: CASSEVRDYEQYF
V gene: TRBV5-4; D gene: TRBD2; J gene: TRBJ2-5; CDR3 protein: CASSSRGRQETQYF
V gene: TRBV19; D gene: TRBD1; J gene: TRBJ1-4; CDR3 protein: CASSIGTGREKLFF
V gene: TRBV27; D gene: .; J gene: TRBJ1-1; CDR3 protein: CASSPTSSGFTEAFF
V gene: TRBV28; D gene: .; J gene: TRBJ1-2; CDR3 protein: CASSLDRPATF
V gene: TRBV6-1; D gene: .; J gene: TRBJ1-5; CDR3 protein: CASRTSGVQPQHF
V gene: TRBV5-1; D gene: TRBD1; J gene: TRBJ2-7; CDR3 protein: CASSIRDSRSYEQYF
V gene: TRBV9; D gene: TRBD1; J gene: TRBJ2-7; CDR3 protein: CASSVGQGEGYEQYF
V gene: TRBV7-8; D gene: .; J gene: TRBJ2-3; CDR3 protein: CARRVQWRAYTDTQYF
V gene: TRBV30; D gene: .; J gene: TRBJ1-5; CDR3 protein: CAWSPPSNQPQHF
V gene: TRBV28; D gene: .; J gene: TRBJ1-1; CDR3 protein: CASSPERGGWTEAFF
V gene: TRBV7-9; D gene: .; J gene: TRBJ1-4; CDR3 protein: CASSPSGASNEKLFF
V gene: TRBV25-1; D gene: .; J gene: TRBJ2-7; CDR3 protein: CASSEGGADPYEQYF
V gene: TRBV4-3; D gene: TRBD1; J gene: TRBJ1-3; CDR3 protein: CASSPFQGVGNTIYF
V gene: TRBV5-4; D gene: TRBD2; J gene: TRBJ2-7; CDR3 protein: CASSSGLAGASYEQYF
V gene: TRBV7-6; D gene: TRBD2; J gene: TRBJ2-1; CDR3 protein: CASSLAQREFYNEQFF
V gene: TRBV9; D gene: TRBD2; J gene: TRBJ2-7; CDR3 protein: CASSVSDPGGEQYF
V gene: TRBV5-1; D gene: .; J gene: TRBJ1-2; CDR3 protein: CASNSGGGFASGYTF